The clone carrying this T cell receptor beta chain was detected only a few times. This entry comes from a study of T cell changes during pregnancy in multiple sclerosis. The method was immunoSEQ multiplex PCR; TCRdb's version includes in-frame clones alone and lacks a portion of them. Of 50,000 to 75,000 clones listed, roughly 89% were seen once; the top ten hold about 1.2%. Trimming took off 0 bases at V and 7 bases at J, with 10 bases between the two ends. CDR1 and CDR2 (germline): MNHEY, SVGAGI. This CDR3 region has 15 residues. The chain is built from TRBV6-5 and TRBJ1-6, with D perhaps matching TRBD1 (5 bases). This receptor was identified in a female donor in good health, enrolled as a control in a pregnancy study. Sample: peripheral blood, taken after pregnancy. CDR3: CASSYSGGTNSPLHF. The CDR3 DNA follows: TGTGCCAGCAGTTACTCAGGAGGGACCAATTCACCCCTCCACTTT.